Below, 21 T cell receptor beta chains from the same sample are listed, as sequenced in a study of beta chain features in type 1 diabetes. Every isolated RNA sample was fully reverse transcribed, so sequencing captured expressed TCRB transcripts. TCRdb's table, derived via immunoSEQ multiplex PCR, lists solely in-frame clones and lacks some. The sample has over 300,000 clones, 6.5% to 10% seen once; the top ten hold less than 0.5%. The sample taken for sequencing was central memory CD4+ T cells from blood. These receptors were collected from a woman aged 18-29 years in good health.

The sample holds many counts of this clone. This rearrangement joins TRBV5-1 to TRBJ2-5; D is undetermined. CDR1 is SGHRS, CDR2 YFSETQ, per germline. The CDR3 loop spans 11 amino acids. V shed 4 bases and J shed 2 bases, with 3 bases lying between them. The CDR3 here is CASSQQETQYF. Written as DNA, the CDR3 is TGCGCCAGCAGCCAACAAGAGACCCAGTACTTC.

This clone was detected a few times. The chain recombines TRBV5-1 with TRBJ2-1, with D uncertain. The CDR3 loop spans 14 amino acids. The germline CDR1 and CDR2 sequences are SGHRS and YFSETQ. V dropped 1 base and J dropped 0 bases, with 5 bases sitting between them. The CDR3 region is CASSLWGSYNEQFF. The CDR3 coding sequence is TGCGCCAGCAGCTTGTGGGGCTCCTACAATGAGCAGTTCTTC.

The chain recombines TRBV7-2 with TRBJ2-1; tentatively, D is TRBD2 (5 bases). Germline V gene sequence: CDR1 SGHTA, CDR2 FQGNSA. This CDR3 is 13 amino acids long. Trimming took off 4 bases at V and 4 bases at J, with 8 bases between the two ends. CDR3 amino acids: CASSSDWYNEQFF. DNA for the CDR3: TGTGCCAGCAGCTCGGACTGGTACAATGAGCAGTTCTTC.

In this sample, this clone turned up a few times. The genes are TRBV28 and TRBJ1-4; 7 positions match TRBD1. The CDR3 extends over 14 amino acids. Germline values: CDR1 MDHEN, CDR2 SYDVKM. Trimming cost V 10 bases and J 0 bases; bases outside gene matches: 5. CDR3 sequence (DNA): TGTGCCACAGGGGACAGCCCAACTAATGAAAAACTGTTTTTT. Protein: CATGDSPTNEKLFF.

Only a few counts were recorded for this clone. The V gene is TRBV2, the J gene TRBJ2-1; D may correspond to TRBD1 or TRBD2 (5 bases each). Germline V gene sequence: CDR1 SNHLY, CDR2 FYNNEI. V was clipped by 4 bases and J by 7 bases, with 8 bases between them. This CDR3 has 12 amino acids. Written as DNA, the CDR3 is TGTGCCAGCAGTGGGGGGTGGAATGAGCAGTTCTTC. Its protein is CASSGGWNEQFF.

The chain recombines TRBV9 with TRBJ1-4; 8 positions match TRBD1. This CDR3 region has 12 residues. Germline lookup yields CDR1 SGDLS and CDR2 YYNGEE. The CDR3 DNA reads TGTGCTCCCGACAGGGGAAATGAAAAACTGTTTTTT. Amino acids: CAPDRGNEKLFF. The complete variable domain, with remaining parts taken from reference TRBV9 and TRBJ1-4, reads DSGVTQTPKHLITATGQRVTLRCSPRSGDLSVYWYQQSLDQGLQFLIQYYNGEERAKGNILERFSAQQFPDLHSELNLSSLELGDSALYFCAPDRGNEKLFFGSGTQLSVL.

J is TRBJ1-1 and V is TRBV15; D is unresolved. The V gene's germline CDR1 is LNHNV and CDR2 YYDKDF (reference sequence). The CDR3 contains 13 residues. Trimming removed 6 bases from V and 3 bases from J, with 11 bases in between. CDR3 sequence reads: CATSSNSYTEAFF. In DNA, the CDR3 is TGTGCCACCAGTTCAAACAGTTACACTGAAGCTTTCTTT.

In its sample, this clone was seen a few times. This chain connects TRBV7-3 to TRBJ2-1; TRBD1 matches at 8 bases. CDR1 and CDR2 (germline): SGHTA, FQGTGA. The V segment lost 2 bases and the J segment 0 bases; nucleotides outside the gene matches: 3. CDR3 length: 16 amino acids. CDR3: CASSLAGQGSYNEQFF. CDR3 DNA: TGTGCCAGCAGCTTAGCTGGACAGGGCTCCTACAATGAGCAGTTCTTC.

V gene TRBV28 combines with J gene TRBJ2-7, with a possible D match to TRBD2 (6 bases). CDR1 is MDHEN, CDR2 SYDVKM, per germline. V was shortened by 6 bases and J by 1 base, with 16 bases between the two germline ends. This CDR3 region has 15 residues. The DNA for the CDR3 is TGTGCCAGCAGAAATGGAGGGTATCGGTCCTACGAGCAGTACTTC. Translated, it gives CASRNGGYRSYEQYF. The variable domain in full, with the rest retrieved from reference TRBV28 and TRBJ2-7, is DVKVTQSSRYLVKRTGEKVFLECVQDMDHENMFWYRQDPGLGLRLIYFSYDVKMKEKGDIPEGYSVSREKKERFSLILESASTNQTSMYLCASRNGGYRSYEQYFGPGTRLTVT.

The CDR3 bases are TGCGCCAGCAGCTTGGGACAAGGTCAAGAAAAACTGTTTTTT. Translating it yields CASSLGQGQEKLFF. V is TRBV5-1 and J is TRBJ1-4; D is uncertain. Trimming stripped 0 bases from V and 8 bases from J, with 11 bases between. The germline V gene has CDR1 SGHRS and CDR2 YFSETQ. The CDR3 is made up of 14 amino acids.

This clone was counted between two and nine times. This specimen includes other DNA sequences encoding the same CDR3. This chain links TRBV4-2 with TRBJ2-1, with 8 positions matching TRBD2. V was pared by 1 base and J by 5 bases, with 7 bases of the junction left unmatched. The CDR3 extends over 16 amino acids. CDR1 LGHNA and CDR2 YNFKEQ come from the germline V gene. The CDR3 DNA sequence: TGTGCCAGCAGCCAAGGAAGAGCGGGGGAGCACAATGAGCAGTTCTTC. Translating it yields CASSQGRAGEHNEQFF.

The table lists this clone with a few counts. This chain connects TRBV2 to TRBJ2-1, with unresolved D. This CDR3 has 13 residues. Trimming removed 4 bases from V and 4 bases from J, with 8 bases in between. In germline, CDR1 is SNHLY, CDR2 FYNNEI. DNA for the CDR3: TGTGCCAGCAGTGCACTTAGATACAATGAGCAGTTCTTC. It translates to CASSALRYNEQFF.

This chain uses TRBV4-2 with TRBJ2-7; 8 bases are a match to TRBD1. There are 14 residues in the CDR3. The germline V gene encodes CDR1 LGHNA and CDR2 YNFKEQ. The ends lost 3 bases at V and 3 bases at J; junction bases unmatched: 4. CDR3 loop: CASSQTDRGYEQYF. The CDR3, as DNA: TGTGCCAGCAGCCAGACAGACAGGGGCTACGAGCAGTACTTC.

The V gene is TRBV5-1, the J gene TRBJ1-1; D uncertain. Germline V gene data show CDR1 as SGHRS and CDR2 as YFSETQ. This CDR3 has 14 amino acids. V lost 4 bases, J lost 2 bases, and 12 bases lay in between. The chain's CDR3 is CASSPGRINTEAFF. CDR3 nucleotide sequence: TGCGCCAGCAGCCCAGGACGGATCAACACTGAAGCTTTCTTT.

The chain employs TRBV28 and TRBJ2-1; D might be TRBD2 (5 bases). The CDR3 contains 14 residues. CDR1 and CDR2 (germline): MDHEN, SYDVKM. Between the trimmed V and J ends, which lost 5 bases and 4 bases, there was a span of 12 bases. In nucleotides, the CDR3 is TGTGCCAGCAGTGGAGGCATTTCGTACAATGAGCAGTTCTTC. Translation: CASSGGISYNEQFF.

The table lists this clone with a few counts. The chain couples TRBV5-6 to TRBJ2-7, with D perhaps TRBD1 (5 bases). With 2 bases removed from V and 3 bases from J, the gap between germline ends came to 12 bases. Germline assignment: CDR1 SGHDT and CDR2 YYEEEE. This CDR3 spans 14 amino acids. The CDR3 DNA reads as TGTGCCAGCAGCTTCTTTGCAGGGTTCTACGAGCAGTACTTC. This codes for CASSFFAGFYEQYF.

V usage is TRBV15 and J usage is TRBJ2-7; TRBD1 agrees at 7 bases. Germline V gene sequence: CDR1 LNHNV, CDR2 YYDKDF (reference sequence). There are 13 residues in the CDR3. Unmatched junction bases numbered 2, after V lost 2 bases and J lost 4 bases. This chain's CDR3 is CATSRQQGYEQYF. The CDR3 DNA reads TGTGCCACCAGCAGACAACAGGGGTACGAGCAGTACTTC. The full variable domain, in which reference TRBV15 and TRBJ2-7 provide the parts outside the CDR3, is DAMVIQNPRYQVTQFGKPVTLSCSQTLNHNVMYWYQQKSSQAPKLLFHYYDKDFNNEADTPDNFQSRRPNTSFCFLDIRSPGLGDTAMYLCATSRQQGYEQYFGPGTRLTVT.

The chain links TRBV19 to TRBJ1-3; D is unresolved. Per the germline V gene, CDR1 is LNHDA and CDR2 is SQIVND (reference sequence). The V and J ends lost 3 bases and 0 bases respectively, with 12 bases between them. The CDR3 spans 16 residues. CDR3 sequence reads: CASSILGRSSGNTIYF. CDR3 coding DNA: TGTGCCAGTAGTATCCTTGGTCGGAGCTCTGGAAACACCATATATTTT.

This clone was counted a few times. This chain joins TRBV2 and TRBJ2-3; 10 bases align to TRBD1. V trimming: 3 bases; J trimming: 3 bases; junction bases outside the gene matches: 6. The CDR3 totals 16 residues. Per germline, CDR1 SNHLY and CDR2 FYNNEI. The CDR3 here is CASSELRDRGTDTQYF. Here the CDR3 DNA reads TGTGCCAGCAGTGAGTTAAGGGACAGGGGTACAGATACGCAGTATTTT.

This clone was counted a few times. V gene TRBV7-9 combines with J gene TRBJ2-5, with 9 nucleotides matching TRBD2. The CDR3 runs to 15 residues. Germline V gives CDR1 SEHNR, CDR2 FQNEAQ (reference sequence). The junction had 7 bases not matched to a gene; V was cut back by 3 bases and J by 5 bases. As DNA, the CDR3 is TGTGCCAGCAGCTTGGTAGCGGGAGAGGTGGAGACCCAGTACTTC. Translation gives CASSLVAGEVETQYF.

This clone was counted at least ten times. The chain links TRBV2 to TRBJ2-7; 7 bases map to TRBD1. V shed 5 bases, J shed 5 bases, and the junction held 6 bases outside the gene matches. The CDR3 length is 13 residues. Germline values: CDR1 SNHLY, CDR2 FYNNEI. Here the CDR3 reads CASSTLGQDEQYF. The CDR3 nucleotides read TGTGCCAGCAGTACCCTCGGACAGGACGAGCAGTACTTC. Full variable domain (rest looked up from reference TRBV2 and TRBJ2-7): EPEVTQTPSHQVTQMGQEVILRCVPISNHLYFYWYRQILGQKVEFLVSFYNNEISEKSEIFDDQFSVERPDGSNFTLKIRSTKLEDSAMYFCASSTLGQDEQYFGPGTRLTVT.